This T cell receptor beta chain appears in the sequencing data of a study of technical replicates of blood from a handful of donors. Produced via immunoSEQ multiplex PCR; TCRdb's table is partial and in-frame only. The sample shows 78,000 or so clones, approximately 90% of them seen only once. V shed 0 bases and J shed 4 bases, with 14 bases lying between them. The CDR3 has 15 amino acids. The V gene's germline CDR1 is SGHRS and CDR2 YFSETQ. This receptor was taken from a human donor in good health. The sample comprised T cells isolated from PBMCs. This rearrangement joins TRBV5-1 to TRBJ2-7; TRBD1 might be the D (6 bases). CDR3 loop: CASSLEAGRGYEQYF. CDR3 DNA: TGCGCCAGCAGCTTGGAGGCGGGCAGGGGATACGAGCAGTACTTC.